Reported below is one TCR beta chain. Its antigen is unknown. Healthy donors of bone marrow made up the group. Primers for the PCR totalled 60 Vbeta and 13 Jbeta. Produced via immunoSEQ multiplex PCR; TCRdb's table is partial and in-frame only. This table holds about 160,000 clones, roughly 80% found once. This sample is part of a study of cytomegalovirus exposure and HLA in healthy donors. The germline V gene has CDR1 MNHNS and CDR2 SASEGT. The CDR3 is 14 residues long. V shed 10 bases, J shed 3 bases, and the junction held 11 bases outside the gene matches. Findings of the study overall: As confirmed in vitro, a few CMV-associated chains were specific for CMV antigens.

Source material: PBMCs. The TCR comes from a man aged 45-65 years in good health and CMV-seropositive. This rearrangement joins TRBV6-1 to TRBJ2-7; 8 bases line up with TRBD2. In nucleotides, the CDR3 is TGTGCCACAGCCCCAGGGGCGGGGGGCTACGAGCAGTACTTC. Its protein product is CATAPGAGGYEQYF.